Presented here are 7 T cell receptor beta chains from one specimen sequenced in a study of shared clonotypes between healthy human individuals. Method: immunoSEQ multiplex PCR; TCRdb's copy keeps in-frame clones and lacks some. The sample comprises some 2.1 million clones, less than 95% of which are singletons, and 1% to 1.3% rests with the top ten. Naive CD8 populations comprised CD45RO-negative cells positively selected for CCR7, excluding terminally differentiated effector memory CD45RA+ cells. Sequencing was performed on naive CD8+ T cells sorted from blood. Receptor source: a man aged 18 to 35 in good health.

This clone was observed once. V gene TRBV28 combines with J gene TRBJ2-7; 8 bases align to TRBD1. The CDR3 is made up of 16 amino acids. Trimming took 6 bases from V and 0 from J; bases not matched to a gene: 10. CDR1 and CDR2 (germline): MDHEN, SYDVKM. The CDR3 nucleotides read TGTGCCAGCAGCCCACCTTCAGGGGGCAGCTCCTACGAGCAGTACTTC. Translating gives CASSPPSGGSSYEQYF.

The chain carries TRBV7-3 and TRBJ2-7; possible D gene TRBD2, 6 bases. The length of the CDR3 is 11 residues. Germline V gives CDR1 SGHTA, CDR2 FQGTGA. V lost 10 bases and J 3 bases, leaving 10 bases between the germline ends. The CDR3 DNA is TGTGCCATGCGGGGCGGCTACGAGCAGTACTTC. The encoded protein is CAMRGGYEQYF.

This clone showed up just once. The rearrangement links TRBV27 to TRBJ1-5; D possibly corresponds to TRBD1 (5 bases). Germline CDR1 reads MNHEY; CDR2 reads SMNVEV (reference sequence). V gave up 8 bases and J gave up 6 bases, with 17 bases separating them. The CDR3 totals 14 residues. CDR3 sequence: CASAVGGAGQPQHF. CDR3 DNA: TGTGCCAGCGCAGTAGGAGGGGCGGGTCAGCCCCAGCATTTT.

This rearrangement joins TRBV19 to TRBJ1-2; D gene ambiguous. There are 15 residues in the CDR3. Trimming took 0 bases from V and 4 from J, leaving 12 bases between them. CDR1 and CDR2 from the germline V gene are LNHDA and SQIVND (reference sequence). The CDR3 region is CASSIDLETSYGYTF. CDR3 nucleotides: TGTGCCAGTAGTATAGATCTGGAGACTTCCTATGGCTACACCTTC.

This chain joins TRBV28 and TRBJ2-2, with no clear D. The CDR3 is made up of 13 amino acids. V was trimmed by 3 bases and J by 2 bases, leaving 4 bases between them. Germline CDR1 is MDHEN and CDR2 is SYDVKM. In nucleotides, the CDR3 is TGTGCCAGCAGTTTCCCAAACACCGGGGAGCTGTTTTTT. Protein: CASSFPNTGELFF.

This chain connects TRBV29-1 to TRBJ2-7; tentatively, D is TRBD1 or TRBD2 (5 bases each). The CDR3 has 14 residues. Germline assignment: CDR1 SQVTM and CDR2 ANQGSEA. The ends were cut back, 6 bases at V and 0 bases at J, with 15 bases in the middle. The CDR3 is CSVWGDEGSYEQYF. CDR3 DNA: TGCAGCGTATGGGGCGATGAGGGCTCCTACGAGCAGTACTTC.

The CDR3: CASSVGGPQGETQYF. In DNA form, the CDR3 reads TGTGCCAGCAGCGTAGGGGGTCCTCAAGGGGAGACCCAGTACTTC. This chain joins TRBV9 and TRBJ2-5; D is unclear. CDR3 size: 15 residues. The V gene's germline CDR1 is SGDLS and CDR2 YYNGEE. The ends were cut back, 0 bases at V and 5 bases at J, with 14 bases in the middle.